The T cell receptor beta chain under discussion was sequenced for a study of blood T cell repertoires in COVID-19. Overall study: T cells, B-cell-depleted T cells, or PBMCs supplied cDNA or gDNA.

Original data processing: Scientists estimated how many nucleated cells there were by amplifying reference gene primers. Sequencing used immunoSEQ multiplex PCR; TCRdb keeps in-frame clones, though not all of them. Clonal size and the V and J genes are those of that table, whereas D and trimming came from the DNA. The profile shows a few hundred thousand clones, around 92% of them singletons. The germline V and J ends were trimmed by 2 bases and 3 bases, with 14 bases remaining between them. CDR3 size: 15 residues. CDR1 and CDR2 (germline): ENHRY, SYGVKD. Sequences were obtained from peripheral blood. The chain joins TRBV10-3 to TRBJ2-7, with a weak D call TRBD2 (6 bases). This TCR came from a man between 35 and 55 years old with acute or convalescent COVID-19. In DNA, the CDR3 is TGTGCCATCAGTGAGGGGGGGACGGGAAGCTACGAGCAGTACTTC. Translation gives CAISEGGTGSYEQYF.